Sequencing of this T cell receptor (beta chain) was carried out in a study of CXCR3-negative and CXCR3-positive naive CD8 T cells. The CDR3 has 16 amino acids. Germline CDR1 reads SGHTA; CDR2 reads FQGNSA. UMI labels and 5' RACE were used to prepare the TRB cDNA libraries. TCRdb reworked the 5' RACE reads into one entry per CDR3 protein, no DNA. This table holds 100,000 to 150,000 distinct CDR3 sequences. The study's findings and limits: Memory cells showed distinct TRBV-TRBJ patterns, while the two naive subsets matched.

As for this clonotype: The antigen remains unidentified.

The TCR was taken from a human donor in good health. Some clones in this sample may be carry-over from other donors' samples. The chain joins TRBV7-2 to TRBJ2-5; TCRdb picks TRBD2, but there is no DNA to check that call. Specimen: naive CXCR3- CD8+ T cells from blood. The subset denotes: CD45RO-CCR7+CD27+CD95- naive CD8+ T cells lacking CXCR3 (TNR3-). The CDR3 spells CASSEGLAGIFETQYF.